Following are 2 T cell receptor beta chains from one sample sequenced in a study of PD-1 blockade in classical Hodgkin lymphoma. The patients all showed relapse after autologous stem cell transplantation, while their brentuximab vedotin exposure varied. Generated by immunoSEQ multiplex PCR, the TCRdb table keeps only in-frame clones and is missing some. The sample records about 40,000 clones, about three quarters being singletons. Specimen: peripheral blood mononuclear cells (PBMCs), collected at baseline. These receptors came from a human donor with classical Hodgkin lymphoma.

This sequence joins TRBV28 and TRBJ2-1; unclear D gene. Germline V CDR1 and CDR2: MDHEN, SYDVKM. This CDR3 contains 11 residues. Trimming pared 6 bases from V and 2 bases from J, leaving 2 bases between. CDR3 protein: CASRTYNEQFF. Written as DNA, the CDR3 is TGTGCCAGCAGGACCTACAATGAGCAGTTCTTC. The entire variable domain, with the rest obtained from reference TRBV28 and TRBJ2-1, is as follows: DVKVTQSSRYLVKRTGEKVFLECVQDMDHENMFWYRQDPGLGLRLIYFSYDVKMKEKGDIPEGYSVSREKKERFSLILESASTNQTSMYLCASRTYNEQFFGPGTRLTVL.

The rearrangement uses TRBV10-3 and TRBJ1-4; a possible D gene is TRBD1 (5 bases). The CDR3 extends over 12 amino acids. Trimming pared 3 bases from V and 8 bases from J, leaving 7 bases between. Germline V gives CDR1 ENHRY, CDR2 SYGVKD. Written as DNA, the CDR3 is TGTGCCATCAGTGAAGGGGTCGAAAAACTGTTTTTT. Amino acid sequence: CAISEGVEKLFF.